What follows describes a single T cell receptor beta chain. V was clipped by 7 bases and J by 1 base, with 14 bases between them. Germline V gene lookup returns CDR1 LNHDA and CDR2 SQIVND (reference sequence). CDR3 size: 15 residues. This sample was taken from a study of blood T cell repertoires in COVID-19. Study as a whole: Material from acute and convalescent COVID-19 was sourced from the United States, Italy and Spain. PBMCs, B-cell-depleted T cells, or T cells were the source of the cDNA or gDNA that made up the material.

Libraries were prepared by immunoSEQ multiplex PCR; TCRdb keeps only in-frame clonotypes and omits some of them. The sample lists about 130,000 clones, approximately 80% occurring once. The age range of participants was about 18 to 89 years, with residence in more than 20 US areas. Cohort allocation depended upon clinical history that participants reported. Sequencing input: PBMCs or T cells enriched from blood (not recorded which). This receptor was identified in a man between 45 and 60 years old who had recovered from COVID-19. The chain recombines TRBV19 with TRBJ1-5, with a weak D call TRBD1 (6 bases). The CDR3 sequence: CASTRAQGSNQPQHF. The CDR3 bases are TGTGCCAGTACCAGGGCACAGGGCAGCAATCAGCCCCAGCATTTT. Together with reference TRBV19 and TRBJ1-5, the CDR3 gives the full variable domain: DGGITQSPKYLFRKEGQNVTLSCEQNLNHDAMYWYRQDPGQGLRLIYYSQIVNDFQKGDIAEGYSVSREKKESFPLTVTSAQKNPTAFYLCASTRAQGSNQPQHFGDGTRLSIL.